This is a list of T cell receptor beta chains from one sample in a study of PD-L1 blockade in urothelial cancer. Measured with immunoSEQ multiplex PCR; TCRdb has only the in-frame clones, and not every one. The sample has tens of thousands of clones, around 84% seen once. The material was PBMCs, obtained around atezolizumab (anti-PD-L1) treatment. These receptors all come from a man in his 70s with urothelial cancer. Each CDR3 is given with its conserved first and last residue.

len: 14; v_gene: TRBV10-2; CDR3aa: CASSGAGTNEKLFF
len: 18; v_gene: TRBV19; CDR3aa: CASRTNGRQALGNQPQHF
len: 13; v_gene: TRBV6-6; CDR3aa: CASGGQAPDTQYF
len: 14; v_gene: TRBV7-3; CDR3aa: CASQEAGAVGEQFF
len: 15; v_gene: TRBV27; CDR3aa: CASSLLGQGAGEQYF
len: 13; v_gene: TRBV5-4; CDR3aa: CASSLQGAYEQYF
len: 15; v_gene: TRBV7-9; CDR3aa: CASSLAGTSGYEQYF
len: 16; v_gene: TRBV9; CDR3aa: CASSVGSPRAPHEQFF
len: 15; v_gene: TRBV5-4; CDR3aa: CASSFGSGGADTQYF
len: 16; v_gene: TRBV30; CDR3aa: CAWSILGWQRNYGYTF
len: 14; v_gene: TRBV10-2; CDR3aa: CASSESGGNQPQHF
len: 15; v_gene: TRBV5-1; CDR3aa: CASSLDGRVQETQYF
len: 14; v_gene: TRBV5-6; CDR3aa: CASSFPTGVAEAFF
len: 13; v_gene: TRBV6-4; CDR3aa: CASSERASDTQYF
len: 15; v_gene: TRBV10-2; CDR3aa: CASSDLAGEAYEQYF
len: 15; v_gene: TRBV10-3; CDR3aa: CAISASGATNEKLFF
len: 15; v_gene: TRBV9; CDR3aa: CASLMKAGVSNEQFF
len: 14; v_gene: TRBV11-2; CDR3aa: CASSFSGTYNEQFF
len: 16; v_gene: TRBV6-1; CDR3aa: CASSESGGGYSGGYTF
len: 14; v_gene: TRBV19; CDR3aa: CASSRTGGTYEQYF
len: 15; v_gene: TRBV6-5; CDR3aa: CASSPRRTSIFVYTF
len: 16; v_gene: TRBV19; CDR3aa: CATRWGEGLGNNEQFF
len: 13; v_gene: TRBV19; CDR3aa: CASSLSRVSGYTF
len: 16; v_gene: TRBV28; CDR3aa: CASISPLGTGNYEQYF
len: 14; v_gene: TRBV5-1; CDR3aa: CASSLEGRRDEAFF
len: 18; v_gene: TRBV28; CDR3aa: CASSYISGGSGPNEKLFF
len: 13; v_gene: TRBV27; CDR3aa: CASSPAITYEQYF
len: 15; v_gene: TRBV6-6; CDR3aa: CASRLTSGGQETQYF
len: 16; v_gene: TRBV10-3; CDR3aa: CAISALPGGTNYEQYF
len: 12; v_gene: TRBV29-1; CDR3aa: CSVGTPNYGYTF
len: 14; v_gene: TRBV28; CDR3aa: CASSLQGRGYGYTF
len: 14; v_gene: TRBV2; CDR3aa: CASSVEQDRDGYTF
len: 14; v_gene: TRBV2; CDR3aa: CASLQGTPGGEQYF
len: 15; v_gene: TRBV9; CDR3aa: CASSVSGTGTTLVFF
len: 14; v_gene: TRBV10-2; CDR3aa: CASTRAAPATEAFF
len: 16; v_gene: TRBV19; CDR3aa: CASSIMGQGSNQPQHF
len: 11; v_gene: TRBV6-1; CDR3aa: CASQVNTEAFF
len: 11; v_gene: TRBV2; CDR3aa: CASHSTGEQYF
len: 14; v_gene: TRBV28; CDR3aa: CASSLYRVQETQYF
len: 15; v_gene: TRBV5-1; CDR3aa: CASSLVGGENTEAFF
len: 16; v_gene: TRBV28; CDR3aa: CASSFRARQGPYEQYF
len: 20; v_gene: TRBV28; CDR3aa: CASSRRPGLAASGSHREQYF
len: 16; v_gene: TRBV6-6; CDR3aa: CASSPSSGSSYNEQFF
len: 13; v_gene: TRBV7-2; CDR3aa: CASSLVSAETQYF
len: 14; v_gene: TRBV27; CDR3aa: CASSFSGTGREQYF